This TCR beta chain is drawn from a study of T and B cells in COVID-19 patients. Study overall: Blood was sampled from COVID-19 patients who were either actively infected or recovered. Of some 20 active-infection patients, 15 to 18 carried comorbidities linked to unfavorable COVID-19 outcome.

V was trimmed by 3 bases and J by 6 bases, leaving 12 bases between them. The CDR3 covers 14 residues. TRB was amplified from about 240-490 ng of blood genomic DNA. Multiplex PCR with BIOMED2 TRB-A/B primer pools amplified TRB rearrangements. TCRdb called the multiplex PCR reads again in MiXCR, with one record for every CDR3 protein. In the table there are 20,000 to 30,000 distinct CDR3 sequences, 32% of which are singletons. This clonotype has a handful of counts. Material: blood. This TCR came from a human donor who had recovered from COVID-19. The chain links TRBV12-3 or TRBV12-4 to TRBJ1-5, with a possible D match to TRBD1 (5 bases). CDR3 DNA: TGTGCCAGCAGTTTCTACTCGGGGGGTCAGCCCCAGCATTTT. This encodes CASSFYSGGQPQHF.